This passage covers 14 T cell receptor beta chains from one sample sequenced in a study of post-analysis software for immune sequencing data. Study-level findings and limits: The five TRBV segments detected at higher frequency in patients than in controls included TRBV5-6, TRBV5-1 and TRBV20-1.

For these TCRs, the target antigens are not known. TCR beta cDNA libraries had unique molecular identifiers. TCRdb processed the PCR reads anew with MiXCR; each CDR3 protein has one entry. The table includes 820,000 or so distinct CDR3 sequences, about 57% detected once. What was sequenced was blood. The receptors shown here come from a girl aged 10 to 17 with multiple sclerosis.

The V call is TRBV2, the J call TRBJ1-5, with TRBD1 identical over 7 bases. The trim removed 6 bases at V and 2 bases at J, leaving 7 bases unmatched. This CDR3 is 15 amino acids long. Germline CDR1 and CDR2: SNHLY and FYNNEI. The CDR3 loop reads CASSIDRVRNQPQHF. The CDR3 coding sequence is TGTGCCAGCAGCATCGACAGGGTACGCAATCAGCCCCAGCATTTT. Full variable domain (outside the CDR3, taken from reference TRBV2 and TRBJ1-5): EPEVTQTPSHQVTQMGQEVILRCVPISNHLYFYWYRQILGQKVEFLVSFYNNEISEKSEIFDDQFSVERPDGSNFTLKIRSTKLEDSAMYFCASSIDRVRNQPQHFGDGTRLSIL.

This clonotype was counted between two and nine times. This rearrangement joins TRBV12-3 or TRBV12-4 to TRBJ1-5, with 10 bases lining up with TRBD1. V dropped 5 bases and J dropped 6; count of bases not matched to a gene: 7. There are 15 residues in the CDR3. CDR3 sequence (DNA): TGTGCCAGCAGTCTGGGACAGGGGTTTTTTCAGCCCCAGCATTTT. Protein product: CASSLGQGFFQPQHF.

The chain combines TRBV6-1 with TRBJ2-1, with TRBD1 matching over 7 bases. Germline V gene sequence: CDR1 MNHNS, CDR2 SASEGT. V lost 6 bases to trimming and J lost 7 bases; unmatched junction nucleotides: 9. The CDR3 extends over 14 amino acids. The CDR3 region is CASSARDRKNEQFF. The CDR3 DNA reads TGTGCCAGCAGCGCCCGGGACAGAAAGAATGAGCAGTTCTTC.

The chain carries TRBV18 and TRBJ1-2; no clear D. The CDR3 is 14 residues long. Germline V gives CDR1 KGHSH, CDR2 LQKENI. The V end was cut by 1 base, the J end by 6 bases, with 12 bases between. The CDR3 loop reads CASSPQGNTDGYTF. The CDR3, as DNA: TGTGCCAGCTCACCACAAGGGAATACAGATGGCTACACCTTC.

The table lists this clonotype with a few counts. The chain joins TRBV6-1 to TRBJ2-5; TRBD1 matches at 9 bases. The V segment lost 3 bases and the J segment 1 base; nucleotides outside the gene matches: 0. Germline assignment: CDR1 MNHNS and CDR2 SASEGT. This CDR3 is built from 14 residues. CDR3 residues: CASSEGQGQETQYF. CDR3 bases: TGTGCCAGCAGTGAGGGACAGGGCCAAGAGACCCAGTACTTC.

The V call is TRBV12-3 or TRBV12-4, the J call TRBJ2-7; D not certain. The CDR3 has 12 residues. Trimming removed 7 bases from V and 5 bases from J, with 12 bases in between. The CDR3 DNA follows: TGTGCCAGCACCAGACCTCCCGACGAGCAGTACTTC. Amino acid sequence: CASTRPPDEQYF.

This clonotype has ten or more counts. J is TRBJ2-7 and V is TRBV20-1, with 8 bases identical to TRBD1. V was pared by 5 bases and J by 7 bases, with 7 bases of the junction left unmatched. From germline, CDR1 is DFQATT and CDR2 SNEGSKA (reference sequence). This CDR3 is built from 12 residues. This CDR3 reads CSAQDREWEQYF. For the CDR3, the DNA is TGCAGTGCTCAGGACAGGGAATGGGAGCAGTACTTC.

This clonotype turned up a few times. V usage is TRBV4-2 and J usage is TRBJ1-2, with 10 bases matching TRBD1. With V trimmed by 0 bases and J by 5 bases, 9 bases remained unmatched. The germline gives CDR1 LGHNA, CDR2 YNFKEQ. The CDR3 is 17 residues long. This CDR3 is CASSQDATGGTRYGYTF. The CDR3 DNA reads as TGTGCCAGCAGCCAAGATGCGACAGGGGGCACCCGTTATGGCTACACCTTC.

The chain has TRBV12-3 or TRBV12-4 and TRBJ2-1; 7 bases match TRBD2. Trimming removed 0 bases from V and 7 bases from J; junction bases left unmatched: 9. This CDR3 is 16 amino acids long. Here the CDR3 DNA reads TGTGCCAGCAGTTTAGCCAGAGGCGGGAGTCGGAATGAGCAGTTCTTC. Encoded protein: CASSLARGGSRNEQFF.

This clonotype was picked up one time. A read error may produce the germline difference seen at one junction end. The chain uses TRBV20-1 and TRBJ2-7; D uncertain. Germline CDR1 DFQATT, CDR2 SNEGSKA (reference sequence). The CDR3 spans 19 residues. CDR3 region: CSARGVIVEMTEHYNEQYF. The CDR3 nucleotides read TGCAGTGCCAGAGGAGTTATTGTGGAGATGACGGAGCATTACAATGAGCAGTACTTC.

This sequence joins TRBV12-3 or TRBV12-4 and TRBJ1-6; D is undetermined. The CDR3 has 13 amino acids. V was clipped by 1 base and J by 10 bases, with 8 bases between them. The CDR3 spells CASSLVSTSPLHF. CDR3 coding DNA: TGTGCCAGCAGTTTAGTTAGCACGTCACCCCTCCACTTT.

The rearrangement uses TRBV6-1 and TRBJ1-2; unclear D gene. There are 13 residues in the CDR3. V was trimmed by 2 bases and J by 2 bases, leaving 6 bases between them. Germline V lookup: CDR1 MNHNS, CDR2 SASEGT. In DNA form, the CDR3 reads TGTGCCAGCAGTGAACGCCTAAACTATGGCTACACCTTC. It encodes CASSERLNYGYTF.

This sequence joins TRBV10-2 and TRBJ1-5, with D maybe TRBD1 (5 bases). V lost 3 bases to trimming and J lost 2 bases, with 14 bases between them. The germline CDR1 and CDR2 sequences are WSHSY and SAAADI. The length of the CDR3 is 16 residues. CDR3 bases: TGCGCCAGCAGTGACAGGAGGGGCGTAGGCAATCAGCCCCAGCATTTT. Amino acids: CASSDRRGVGNQPQHF.

The sample holds one count of this clonotype. V gene TRBV7-2 combines with J gene TRBJ1-1; D remains ambiguous. V was shortened by 5 bases and J by 5 bases, with 15 bases between the two germline ends. The CDR3 consists of 14 residues. The germline gives CDR1 SGHTA, CDR2 FQGNSA. The CDR3: CASSLTRVGTEAFF. DNA for the CDR3: TGTGCCAGCAGCCTGACTAGGGTAGGGACTGAAGCTTTCTTT.